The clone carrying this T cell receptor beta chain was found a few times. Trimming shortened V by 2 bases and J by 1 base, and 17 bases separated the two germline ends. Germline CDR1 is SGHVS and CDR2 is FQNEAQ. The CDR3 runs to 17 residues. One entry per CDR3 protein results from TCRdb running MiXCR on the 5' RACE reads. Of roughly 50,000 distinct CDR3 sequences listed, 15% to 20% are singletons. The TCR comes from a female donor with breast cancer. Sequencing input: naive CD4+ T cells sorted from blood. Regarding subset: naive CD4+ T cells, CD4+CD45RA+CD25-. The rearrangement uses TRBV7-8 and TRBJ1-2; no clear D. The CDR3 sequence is CASSLRSGMVLNYGYTF. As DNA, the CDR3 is TGTGCCAGCAGCTTACGGTCAGGAATGGTCCTTAACTATGGCTACACCTTC.